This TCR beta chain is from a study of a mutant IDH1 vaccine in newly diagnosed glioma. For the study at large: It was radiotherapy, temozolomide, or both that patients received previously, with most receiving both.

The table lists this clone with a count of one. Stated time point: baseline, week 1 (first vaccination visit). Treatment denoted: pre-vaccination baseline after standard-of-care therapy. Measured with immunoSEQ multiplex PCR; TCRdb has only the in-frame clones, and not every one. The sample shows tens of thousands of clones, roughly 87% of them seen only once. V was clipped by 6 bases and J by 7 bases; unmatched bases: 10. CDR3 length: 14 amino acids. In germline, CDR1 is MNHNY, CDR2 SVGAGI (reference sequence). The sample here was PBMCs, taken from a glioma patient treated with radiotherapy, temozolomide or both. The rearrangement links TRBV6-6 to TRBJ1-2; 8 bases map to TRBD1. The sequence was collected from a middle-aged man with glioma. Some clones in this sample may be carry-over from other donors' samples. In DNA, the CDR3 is TGTGCCAGCAGAAATAACGGACAGGGAGGTGGCTACACCTTC. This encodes CASRNNGQGGGYTF.